The entry below describes one TCR beta chain. These data come from a study of OX40 agonist ivuxolimab in advanced cancers. At the level of the study: Head and neck, renal cell, melanoma or hepatocellular carcinoma were the cancers that dose-escalation patients had. The group had a mean age of about 60 years, ranged from 23 to 79, and was 82.7% male.

Generated by immunoSEQ multiplex PCR, the TCRdb table keeps only in-frame clones and is missing some. The repertoire holds 60,000 to 100,000 clones, with about 80% as singletons. V was clipped by 3 bases and J by 7 bases, with 16 bases between them. Germline lookup yields CDR1 MDHEN and CDR2 SYDVKM. CDR3 length: 15 residues. The sequenced sample was CD4+ or CD8+ T cells sorted from blood, obtained in a trial of the OX40 agonist ivuxolimab. The chain couples TRBV28 to TRBJ1-5; D possibly corresponds to TRBD1 (6 bases). The receptor comes from an adult with an advanced solid tumor such as melanoma, head and neck, liver or kidney cancer. The CDR3 DNA sequence: TGTGCCAGCAGTTTCGTCCAGGGGCGTAGGCAGCCCCAGCATTTT. As protein: CASSFVQGRRQPQHF.